The 30 T cell receptor beta chains listed next were all sequenced from one sample in a study of OX40 agonist ivuxolimab in advanced cancers. Assay used: immunoSEQ multiplex PCR; TCRdb lists only in-frame clones, some missing. The data show 20,000 to 25,000 clones, with around 79% seen just once and 16% held by the top ten. The material sequenced was CD4+ or CD8+ T cells sorted from blood, taken in a trial of the OX40 agonist ivuxolimab. These receptors were collected from an adult with an advanced solid tumor such as melanoma, head and neck, liver or kidney cancer.

This clone was picked up a small number of times. This chain joins TRBV6-1 and TRBJ2-7; TRBD2 is a possible D gene (6 bases). CDR1 is MNHNS and CDR2 is SASEGT in the germline V gene. The CDR3 consists of 15 residues. Trimming took off 7 bases at V and 3 bases at J, with 19 bases between the two ends. The CDR3, as DNA: TGTGCCAGCAATAGGGACGGGAGCAGGTTCTACGAGCAGTACTTC. As protein: CASNRDGSRFYEQYF.

CDR3 bases: TGTGCCAGTAGTATAGTAGGGCCTTTGAACACTGAAGCTTTCTTT. As protein: CASSIVGPLNTEAFF. The V call is TRBV19, the J call TRBJ1-1; D not certain. Trimming took 1 base from V and 0 from J, leaving 9 bases between them. The V gene's germline CDR1 is LNHDA and CDR2 SQIVND (reference sequence). This CDR3 region has 15 residues.

The chain is built from TRBV6-1 and TRBJ2-6; D is ambiguous. This CDR3 spans 15 amino acids. V shed 1 base and J shed 0 bases, with 4 bases lying between them. Germline values: CDR1 MNHNS, CDR2 SASEGT. Here the CDR3 reads CASSEDGSGANVLTF. The CDR3 DNA reads TGTGCCAGCAGTGAAGACGGCTCTGGGGCCAACGTCCTGACTTTC.

A word on this clone: This sample includes further DNA sequences coding for the same CDR3. The chain is built from TRBV11-2 and TRBJ2-7, with 11 bases lining up with TRBD2. The V and J ends lost 5 bases and 3 bases, in that order; junction bases with no gene match: 3. There are 14 residues in the CDR3. Germline CDR1 and CDR2: SGHAT and FQNNGV. For the CDR3, the DNA is TGTGCCAGCAGCCCCGGGACTAGCGGCTACGAGCAGTACTTC. Its protein product is CASSPGTSGYEQYF.

The J gene is TRBJ2-5, the V gene TRBV6-6; D uncertain. V dropped 2 bases and J dropped 5 bases, with 6 bases sitting between them. The germline V gene encodes CDR1 MNHNY and CDR2 SVGAGI (reference sequence). This CDR3 region has 12 residues. The CDR3: CASSYGKETQYF. The DNA for the CDR3 is TGTGCCAGCAGTTACGGGAAGGAGACCCAGTACTTC.

The rearrangement links TRBV30 to TRBJ2-7, with D possibly TRBD2 on 7 matching bases. V shed 2 bases and J shed 1 base, with 18 bases lying between them. The CDR3 has 16 residues. Germline V gives CDR1 GTSNPN, CDR2 SVGIG (reference sequence). The CDR3 region has the DNA TGTGCCTGGAGTAAGGCGTGGGGGGGGGCGTCCTACGAGCAGTACTTC. Protein: CAWSKAWGGASYEQYF.

The gene calls are TRBV30 and TRBJ1-4, with D uncertain. This CDR3 comprises 12 residues. V lost 2 bases and J lost 13, with 14 bases in between. The germline CDR1 and CDR2 sequences are GTSNPN and SVGIG (reference sequence). As DNA, the CDR3 is TGTGCCTGGAGTATCGGGAAGCTGGCACTGTTTTTT. The encoded protein is CAWSIGKLALFF.

This sequence joins TRBV27 and TRBJ2-7, with unresolved D. CDR1 is MNHEY and CDR2 is SMNVEV in the germline V gene (reference sequence). CDR3 length: 12 amino acids. The V end lost 8 bases, the J end lost 2 bases, and 10 bases lay between the germline ends. The CDR3 DNA sequence: TGTGCCAGCTTCGGTCGAACCTACGAGCAGTACTTC. Its protein product is CASFGRTYEQYF.

The CDR3 coding sequence is TGTGCCAGCAGCTTAGGGGGGACCCTGTCCGAGCAGTACTTC. It is translated as CASSLGGTLSEQYF. The chain employs TRBV11-2 and TRBJ2-7; D tentatively reads TRBD1 or TRBD2 (5 bases each). Trimming pared 1 base from V and 6 bases from J, leaving 13 bases between. Germline values: CDR1 SGHAT, CDR2 FQNNGV. This CDR3 is built from 14 residues.

The rearrangement links TRBV19 to TRBJ2-1, with 11 bases aligning to TRBD2. The CDR3 extends over 15 amino acids. V lost 8 bases, J lost 6 bases, and 9 bases stayed unmatched. Germline CDR1 LNHDA, CDR2 SQIVND (reference sequence). This chain's CDR3 is CASRELAGAGNEQFF. As DNA, the CDR3 is TGTGCCAGTCGGGAACTAGCGGGAGCGGGCAATGAGCAGTTCTTC.

This sequence joins TRBV30 and TRBJ2-3; tentative D call: TRBD2 (6 bases). Looked up from germline, CDR1 is GTSNPN and CDR2 is SVGIG (reference sequence). V lost 3 bases and J 2 bases, leaving 18 bases between the germline ends. The CDR3 loop spans 16 amino acids. The chain's CDR3 is CAWRGGNRASTDTQYF. As DNA, the CDR3 is TGTGCCTGGAGGGGCGGGAATCGAGCCTCCACAGATACGCAGTATTTT.

This chain joins TRBV28 and TRBJ2-4, with D tentatively TRBD1 (6 bases). Looked up from germline, CDR1 is MDHEN and CDR2 is SYDVKM. This CDR3 contains 16 residues. Trimming took off 3 bases at V and 0 bases at J, with 12 bases between the two ends. The CDR3 region has the DNA TGTGCCAGCAGTTTCCGCAGGGGTGAAGCCAAAAACATTCAGTACTTC. This sequence encodes CASSFRRGEAKNIQYF.

The chain has TRBV19 and TRBJ2-1; 10 positions match TRBD1. The CDR3 has 14 amino acids. Germline CDR1 and CDR2: LNHDA and SQIVND (reference sequence). The trim removed 6 bases at V and 9 bases at J, leaving 8 bases unmatched. The CDR3 protein is CASSLGQGYGEQFF. CDR3 DNA sequence: TGTGCCAGTAGCTTGGGACAGGGGTATGGTGAGCAGTTCTTC.

The V gene is TRBV14, the J gene TRBJ1-4, with a tentative D call TRBD1 (5 bases). This CDR3 contains 14 residues. Trimming shortened V by 5 bases and J by 2 bases, and 9 bases separated the two germline ends. CDR1 SGHDN and CDR2 FVKESK come from the germline V gene. CDR3 in amino acids: CASSLGLTNEKLFF. In DNA, the CDR3 is TGTGCCAGCAGCTTGGGACTTACTAATGAAAAACTGTTTTTT.

The chain is built from TRBV5-1 and TRBJ2-1, with a possible D match to TRBD2 (6 bases). The CDR3 loop spans 15 amino acids. Trimming took off 1 base at V and 5 bases at J, with 13 bases between the two ends. CDR1 is SGHRS, CDR2 YFSETQ, per germline. The CDR3 nucleotides are TGCGCCAGCAGCTTGTCAAGTGGGGGGAACAATGAGCAGTTCTTC. Translation: CASSLSSGGNNEQFF.

This chain connects TRBV7-3 to TRBJ2-1; D not resolved. The CDR3 length is 15 residues. Trimming pared 5 bases from V and 6 bases from J, leaving 17 bases between. Germline assignment: CDR1 SGHTA and CDR2 FQGTGA. CDR3 coding DNA: TGTGCCAGCAGCCCTACGGTGTCTACGACCAATGAGCAGTTCTTC. Protein sequence: CASSPTVSTTNEQFF.

The chain couples TRBV7-2 to TRBJ2-4; 7 bases fit TRBD2. Germline loops: CDR1 SGHTA, CDR2 FQGNSA. Trimming removed 1 base from V and 6 bases from J; junction bases left unmatched: 3. CDR3 size: 14 residues. CDR3 loop: CASSLVGGRNIQYF. CDR3 DNA sequence: TGTGCCAGCAGCTTAGTCGGGGGGAGAAACATTCAGTACTTC.

V usage is TRBV6-4 and J usage is TRBJ2-3; 9 bases agree with TRBD2. Trimming took 6 bases from V and 4 from J; bases not matched to a gene: 11. CDR3 size: 16 residues. Germline CDR1 is MRHNA and CDR2 is SNTAGT. This chain's CDR3 is CASSPEGGGAADTQYF. CDR3 bases: TGTGCCAGCAGCCCCGAGGGCGGGGGGGCCGCAGATACGCAGTATTTT.

The chain carries TRBV2 and TRBJ1-2, with D hard to call. Germline-derived CDR1 and CDR2 are SNHLY and FYNNEI. The CDR3 consists of 13 residues. Trimming shortened V by 6 bases and J by 6 bases, and 14 bases separated the two germline ends. CDR3: CASSGRPKDGYTF. For the CDR3, the DNA is TGTGCCAGCAGCGGACGGCCCAAGGATGGCTACACCTTC.

The chain has TRBV27 and TRBJ2-3, with TRBD1 matching over 9 bases. Germline V gene data show CDR1 as MNHEY and CDR2 as SMNVEV (reference sequence). The CDR3 has 14 amino acids. J lost 10 bases, V lost 5 bases, and 10 bases had no gene match. CDR3 nucleotide sequence: TGTGCCAGCAGTCCCCAGGGACAGGGAAGTGCGCAGTATTTT. Protein product: CASSPQGQGSAQYF.

This clone was counted only a few times. The rearrangement joins TRBV9 to TRBJ2-3; 9 bases are a match to TRBD2. Trimming took 0 bases from V and 5 from J; bases not matched to a gene: 7. This CDR3 has 16 residues. Per germline, CDR1 SGDLS and CDR2 YYNGEE. The CDR3 sequence: CASSVGEAGGQDTQYF. CDR3 DNA sequence: TGTGCCAGCAGCGTAGGTGAGGCGGGGGGGCAAGATACGCAGTATTTT.

This clone was observed a single time. The chain uses TRBV7-9 and TRBJ2-5; the match to TRBD1 covers 7 bases. With 5 bases clipped from V and 5 bases from J, the junction kept 5 bases outside the gene matches. The CDR3 is 13 residues long. Germline lookup yields CDR1 SEHNR and CDR2 FQNEAQ (reference sequence). CDR3 region: CASSRQGRETQYF. CDR3 nucleotide sequence: TGTGCCAGCAGCCGACAGGGACGGGAGACCCAGTACTTC.

This chain links TRBV19 with TRBJ1-5; 7 bases fit TRBD1. The CDR3 runs to 14 residues. The V gene end was trimmed by 9 bases and the J gene end by 4 bases; junction bases not matched to a gene: 9. Germline V CDR1 and CDR2: LNHDA, SQIVND (reference sequence). Here the CDR3 DNA reads TGTGCCAGCCGAAATGCGGGACAGAATCAGCCCCAGCATTTT. It yields the protein CASRNAGQNQPQHF.

This sequence joins TRBV10-1 and TRBJ2-3; D is perhaps TRBD2 (6 bases). The ends were cut back, 2 bases at V and 2 bases at J, with 11 bases in the middle. There are 15 residues in the CDR3. Germline CDR1 and CDR2: WNHNN and SYGVQD (reference sequence). This CDR3 is CASSEDGGVTDTQYF. The CDR3 DNA is TGCGCCAGCAGTGAGGACGGAGGGGTCACAGATACGCAGTATTTT.

V and J are TRBV27 and TRBJ1-5; the match to TRBD1 covers 9 bases. The CDR3 is 15 residues long. Germline trimming cut 7 bases from V and 6 bases from J; bases unmatched to any gene: 10. The germline CDR1 and CDR2 sequences are MNHEY and SMNVEV (reference sequence). The CDR3: CASKLDRGLSQPQHF. DNA for the CDR3: TGTGCCAGCAAATTGGACAGGGGTCTAAGTCAGCCCCAGCATTTT.

The V call is TRBV6-6, the J call TRBJ1-5, with unresolved D. The ends were cut back, 6 bases at V and 0 bases at J, with 12 bases in the middle. This CDR3 region has 15 residues. The germline gives CDR1 MNHNY, CDR2 SVGAGI (reference sequence). CDR3 nucleotide sequence: TGTGCCAGCAGAGCCCGCACGGATAGCAATCAGCCCCAGCATTTT. This translates into CASRARTDSNQPQHF.

The V call is TRBV28, the J call TRBJ2-7; 7 bases are shared with TRBD1. The germline V gene has CDR1 MDHEN and CDR2 SYDVKM. With 6 bases clipped from V and 1 base from J, the junction kept 6 bases outside the gene matches. The CDR3 length is 14 residues. The CDR3 sequence is CASRLDRISYEQYF. The CDR3 DNA reads as TGTGCCAGCAGATTGGACAGGATATCCTACGAGCAGTACTTC.

This CDR3 is CASSYDLYNEQFF. CDR3 in DNA: TGTGCCAGCAGTTATGACCTCTACAATGAGCAGTTCTTC. The chain recombines TRBV27 with TRBJ2-1; D ambiguous. The V gene lost 4 bases and the J gene lost 3 bases, with 7 bases spanning the gap. The germline CDR1 and CDR2 sequences are MNHEY and SMNVEV (reference sequence). The CDR3 runs 13 residues.

The chain has TRBV5-1 and TRBJ2-5, with D perhaps matching TRBD2 (6 bases). V lost 5 bases and J lost 1, with 18 bases in between. Germline CDR1 and CDR2: SGHRS and YFSETQ. The CDR3 has 16 amino acids. The CDR3 nucleotides are TGCGCCAGCAGTTCAGACCCAGGGACTGTCCAAGAGACCCAGTACTTC. This encodes CASSSDPGTVQETQYF.

The CDR3 DNA is TGCGCCAGCAGCCCTTCAGGACGGGGATTAAACACCGGGGAGCTGTTTTTT. Translated: CASSPSGRGLNTGELFF. The V gene is TRBV5-1, the J gene TRBJ2-2; a weak D match, TRBD2 (5 bases). Germline V gene data show CDR1 as SGHRS and CDR2 as YFSETQ. The CDR3 consists of 17 residues. V was cut by 4 bases and J by 2 bases, with 18 bases left in between.